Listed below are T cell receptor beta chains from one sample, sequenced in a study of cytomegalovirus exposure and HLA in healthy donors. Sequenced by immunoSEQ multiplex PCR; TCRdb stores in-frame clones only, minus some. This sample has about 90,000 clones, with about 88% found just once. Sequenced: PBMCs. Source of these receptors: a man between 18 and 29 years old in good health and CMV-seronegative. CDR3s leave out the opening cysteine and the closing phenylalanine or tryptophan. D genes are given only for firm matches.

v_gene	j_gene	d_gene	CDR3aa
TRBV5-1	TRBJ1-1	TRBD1	ASSYGLLTGVELKTAEAF
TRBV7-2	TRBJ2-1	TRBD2	ASSFASGPYNEQF
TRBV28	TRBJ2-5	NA	ASGSGIPETQY
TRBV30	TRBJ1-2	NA	AWSVGGGYGYT
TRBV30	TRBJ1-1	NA	AWSIGGNTEAF
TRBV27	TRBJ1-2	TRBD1	ASSLQGTNYGYT
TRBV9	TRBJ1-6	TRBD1	ASNPGQHNSPLH
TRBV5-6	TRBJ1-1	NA	ASSLVDTEAF
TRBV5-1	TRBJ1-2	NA	ASSSADGFYGYT
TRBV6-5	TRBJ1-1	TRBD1	ASSGRDRNTEAF
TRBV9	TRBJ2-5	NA	ASSGGGGRGETQY
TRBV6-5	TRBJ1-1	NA	ASSRRQKMNTEAF
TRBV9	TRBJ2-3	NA	ASAGDTQY
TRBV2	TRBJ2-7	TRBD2	ASSVAGGPLEQY
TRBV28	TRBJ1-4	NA	ASSWSGSSEKLF